A selection of T cell receptor beta chains follows, all from one sample in a study of T cell responses to AZD1222 COVID-19 vaccine. Profiling relied on immunoSEQ multiplex PCR, and the TCRdb table lists in-frame clones only, not all of them. The sample yields about 270,000 clones, approximately 94% seen once. The source was peripheral blood, collected 28 days after the second AZD1222 dose. These receptors originate from an adult who received the AZD1222 COVID-19 vaccine. Each CDR3 is given with its conserved first and last residue. The order of the fields is V gene, J gene, D gene, clone size, CDR3 protein, CDR3 DNA. The D gene is left open where the match is weak. The size entry is marked missing in some rows and otherwise reads once, few, many or a size class.

TRBV5-8	TRBJ2-7	-	-	CASSLIDQGSYEQYF	TGTGCCAGCAGCTTGATCGACCAAGGATCCTACGAGCAGTACTTC
TRBV7-9	TRBJ2-3	TRBD2	-	CAISSGGVSDTQYF	TGTGCCATCTCGAGCGGGGGGGTATCGGATACGCAGTATTTT
TRBV7-9	TRBJ2-1	TRBD2	-	CASSIERGGSDEQFF	TGTGCCAGCAGCATCGAGCGGGGGGGCAGCGATGAGCAGTTCTTC
TRBV19	TRBJ2-3	-	-	CASSLARATDTQYF	TGTGCCAGTAGCTTAGCCAGGGCCACAGATACGCAGTATTTT
TRBV6-5	TRBJ1-4	-	-	CASSLRTLSEKLFF	TGTGCCAGCAGTCTTCGGACATTGAGTGAAAAACTGTTTTTT
TRBV28	TRBJ1-4	-	once	CASTQNEKLFF	TGTGCCAGCACCCAAAATGAAAAACTGTTTTTT
TRBV2	TRBJ1-2	-	once	CASSEMKQGFGYTF	TGTGCCAGCAGTGAGATGAAACAGGGTTTTGGCTACACCTTC
TRBV5-1	TRBJ1-5	-	-	CASSLAENQPQHF	TGCGCCAGCAGCTTGGCCGAGAATCAGCCCCAGCATTTT
TRBV10-3	TRBJ2-5	-	-	CATLGGTRETQYF	TGTGCCACTCTAGGGGGAACTAGAGAGACCCAGTACTTC
TRBV19	TRBJ2-5	-	-	CASSPSPVETQYF	TGTGCCAGTAGTCCCAGCCCGGTGGAGACCCAGTACTTC
TRBV7-2	TRBJ2-7	-	-	CASSLDRDSSYEQYF	TGTGCCAGCAGCTTAGACCGGGACTCATCCTACGAGCAGTACTTC
TRBV5-1	TRBJ2-3	-	-	CASQPNLQAGRTDTQYF	TGCGCCAGCCAACCCAACCTACAAGCGGGCCGCACAGATACGCAGTATTTT
TRBV2	TRBJ1-1	TRBD1	-	CASSRDSNTEAFF	TGTGCCAGCAGTCGGGACAGTAACACTGAAGCTTTCTTT
TRBV6-5	TRBJ2-1	TRBD2	-	CASNMGLAGAYEQFF	TGTGCCAGCAATATGGGACTAGCGGGAGCATATGAGCAGTTCTTC
TRBV7-9	TRBJ2-2	-	-	CASSLGELFF	TGTGCCAGCAGCTTGGGGGAGCTGTTTTTT
TRBV4-3	TRBJ2-3	TRBD2	-	CASSQALAGATDTQYF	TGCGCCAGCAGCCAAGCCCTAGCGGGAGCCACAGATACGCAGTATTTT
TRBV5-4	TRBJ2-1	-	-	CASSSDNEQFF	TGTGCCAGCAGCTCCGACAATGAGCAGTTCTTC
TRBV7-9	TRBJ1-3	-	-	CASSLAGGGSGNTIYF	TGTGCCAGCAGCTTAGCGGGGGGAGGTTCTGGAAACACCATATATTTT
TRBV19	TRBJ1-1	-	-	CASSTLGTANTEAFF	TGTGCCAGTAGTACTCTTGGGACGGCGAACACTGAAGCTTTCTTT
TRBV6-5	TRBJ2-7	-	-	CASSYWGDEQYF	TGTGCCAGCAGTTACTGGGGGGACGAGCAGTACTTC
TRBV4-1	TRBJ2-3	-	-	CASSQVLGSTDTQYF	TGCGCCAGCAGCCAAGTTTTGGGGAGCACAGATACGCAGTATTTT
TRBV5-1	TRBJ1-2	TRBD1	-	CASSPTWTGTRMKDGYTF	TGCGCCAGCAGCCCGACGTGGACAGGGACGAGAATGAAGGATGGCTACACCTTC
TRBV9	TRBJ1-2	-	-	CASSRTDTLRVYGYTF	TGTGCCAGCAGCCGCACTGACACCCTAAGAGTCTATGGCTACACCTTC
TRBV2	TRBJ2-7	TRBD2	-	CASTYVREGYEQYF	TGTGCCAGCACTTACGTCAGGGAGGGATACGAGCAGTACTTC
TRBV24-1	TRBJ1-5	TRBD1	-	CATSEGDRESQPQHF	TGTGCCACCAGTGAGGGTGACAGGGAAAGCCAGCCCCAGCATTTT
TRBV7-2	TRBJ2-7	-	-	CASSLFGEQYF	TGTGCCAGCAGCTTATTTGGCGAGCAGTACTTC
TRBV7-2	TRBJ2-7	-	-	CASSAGTGGVYEQYF	TGTGCCAGCAGCGCAGGAACCGGAGGAGTCTACGAGCAGTACTTC
TRBV5-1	TRBJ1-1	TRBD1	once	CASSLEGTANTEAFF	TGCGCCAGCAGCTTGGAAGGGACAGCTAACACTGAAGCTTTCTTT
TRBV7-2	TRBJ2-5	-	once	CASSFQGSIQETQYF	TGTGCCAGCAGCTTTCAGGGCAGTATACAAGAGACCCAGTACTTC
TRBV5-1	TRBJ2-1	-	-	CASSLALSGEQFF	TGCGCCAGCAGCTTGGCCCTCTCGGGAGAGCAGTTCTTC
TRBV7-9	TRBJ1-1	-	-	CASSWGGTEAFF	TGTGCCAGCAGCTGGGGGGGCACTGAAGCTTTCTTT
TRBV6-5	TRBJ1-5	-	-	CASRGRSNQPQHF	TGTGCCAGCCGGGGAAGGAGCAATCAGCCCCAGCATTTT
TRBV9	TRBJ2-5	TRBD2	-	CASRCVSGRAAGETQYF	TGTGCCAGCAGATGTGTGAGCGGGAGGGCCGCTGGCGAGACCCAGTACTTC
TRBV19	TRBJ2-6	-	-	CASSIGAGANVLTF	TGTGCCAGTAGTATTGGAGCTGGGGCCAACGTCCTGACTTTC
TRBV19	TRBJ1-4	-	once	CASSIYRLSEKLFF	TGTGCCAGTAGTATCTACAGGTTAAGTGAAAAACTGTTTTTT
TRBV28	TRBJ1-2	TRBD1	-	CASSFDRGHSYGYTF	TGTGCCAGCAGTTTTGACAGGGGCCATTCCTATGGCTACACCTTC
TRBV28	TRBJ2-1	-	-	CASRGGKPSYNEQFF	TGTGCCAGCAGAGGGGGGAAACCATCCTACAATGAGCAGTTCTTC
TRBV27	TRBJ2-1	TRBD2	-	CASSSPSGSYNEQFF	TGTGCCAGCAGTTCCCCTAGCGGGAGTTACAATGAGCAGTTCTTC
TRBV9	TRBJ2-3	-	once	CASSVGTHDTDTQYF	TGTGCCAGCAGCGTAGGTACGCATGACACAGATACGCAGTATTTT
TRBV9	TRBJ1-4	-	-	CASSVAPNSGEKLFF	TGTGCCAGCAGCGTAGCTCCCAACAGTGGCGAAAAACTGTTTTTT
TRBV24-1	TRBJ2-2	-	once	CATSGAGANTGELFF	TGTGCCACCAGTGGGGCAGGCGCGAACACCGGGGAGCTGTTTTTT
TRBV7-8	TRBJ1-2	-	-	CASSFDYSYQANYGYTF	TGTGCCAGCAGCTTCGACTACAGCTATCAAGCTAACTATGGCTACACCTTC
TRBV5-5	TRBJ2-3	-	-	CASSFWHGADTQYF	TGTGCCAGCAGCTTTTGGCATGGGGCAGATACGCAGTATTTT
TRBV6-1	TRBJ1-2	-	-	CASSESGVDGYTF	TGTGCCAGCAGTGAATCAGGGGTGGATGGCTACACCTTC
TRBV2	TRBJ1-4	TRBD1	-	CASTTRGTNEKLFF	TGTGCCAGCACCACCAGGGGGACTAATGAAAAACTGTTTTTT
TRBV10-3	TRBJ1-3	-	-	CASAGLGNTIYF	TGTGCCAGTGCGGGGCTTGGAAACACCATATATTTT
TRBV19	TRBJ1-5	-	-	CASSIAGVLLNQPQHF	TGTGCCAGTAGTATAGCGGGGGTTCTACTAAATCAGCCCCAGCATTTT
TRBV19	TRBJ1-2	-	few	CASSTPDPGPRGYTF	TGTGCCAGTAGTACCCCGGACCCCGGTCCGCGTGGCTACACCTTC
TRBV19	TRBJ2-2	-	-	CASSIGTGELFF	TGTGCCAGTAGTATAGGGACCGGGGAGCTGTTTTTT
TRBV6-5	TRBJ1-2	-	-	CASSYRTDGYTF	TGTGCCAGCAGTTATAGAACCGACGGCTACACCTTC
TRBV6-5	TRBJ1-6	-	-	CASTEGEGGSPLHF	TGTGCCAGCACCGAGGGGGAGGGTGGCTCACCCCTCCACTTT
TRBV3-1/TRBV3-2	TRBJ1-2	-	-	CASSQRPGLSNYGYTF	TGTGCCAGCAGCCAACGGCCGGGACTTTCTAACTATGGCTACACCTTC
TRBV18	TRBJ2-7	-	-	CASSPGYNYEQYF	TGTGCCAGCTCACCGGGGTATAACTACGAGCAGTACTTC
TRBV11-2	TRBJ1-4	-	few	CASSLAGRANEKLFF	TGTGCCAGCAGCTTAGCAGGCCGAGCTAATGAAAAACTGTTTTTT
TRBV11-2	TRBJ2-1	-	-	CASSPLRGYNEQFF	TGTGCCAGCAGCCCCTTGCGGGGCTACAATGAGCAGTTCTTC
TRBV25-1	TRBJ1-1	TRBD1	-	CASSASTGITEAFF	TGTGCCAGCAGTGCTTCGACAGGGATAACTGAAGCTTTCTTT
TRBV9	TRBJ2-7	-	-	CASSESPGLSYEQYF	TGTGCCAGCAGCGAGTCTCCCGGGCTCTCCTACGAGCAGTACTTC